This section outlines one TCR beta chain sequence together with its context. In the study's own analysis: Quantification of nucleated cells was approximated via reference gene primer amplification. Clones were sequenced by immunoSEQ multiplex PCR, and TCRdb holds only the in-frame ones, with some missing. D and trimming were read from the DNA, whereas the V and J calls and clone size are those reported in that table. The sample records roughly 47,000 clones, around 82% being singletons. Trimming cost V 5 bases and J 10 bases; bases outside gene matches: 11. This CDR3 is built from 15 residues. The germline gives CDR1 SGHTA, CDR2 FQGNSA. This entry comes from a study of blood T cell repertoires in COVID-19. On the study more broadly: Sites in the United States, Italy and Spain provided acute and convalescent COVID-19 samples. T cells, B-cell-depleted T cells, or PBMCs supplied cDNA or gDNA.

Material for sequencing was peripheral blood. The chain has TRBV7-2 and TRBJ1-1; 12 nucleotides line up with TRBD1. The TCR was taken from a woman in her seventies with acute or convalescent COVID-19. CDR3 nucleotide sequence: TGTGCCAGCAGCAAGATGTCCGGGACAGGGGGCTTAGCTTTCTTT. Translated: CASSKMSGTGGLAFF.